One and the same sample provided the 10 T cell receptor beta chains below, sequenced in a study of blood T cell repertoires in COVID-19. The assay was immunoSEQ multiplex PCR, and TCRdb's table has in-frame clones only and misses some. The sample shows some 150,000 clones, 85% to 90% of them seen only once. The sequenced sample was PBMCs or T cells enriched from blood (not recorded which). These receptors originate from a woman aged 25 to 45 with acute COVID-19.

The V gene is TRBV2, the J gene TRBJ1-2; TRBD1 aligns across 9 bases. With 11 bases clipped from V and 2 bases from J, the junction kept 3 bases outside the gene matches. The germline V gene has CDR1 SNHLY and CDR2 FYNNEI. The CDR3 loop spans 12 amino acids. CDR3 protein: CAGQGNNYGYTF. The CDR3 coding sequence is TGTGCCGGACAGGGGAACAACTATGGCTACACCTTC.

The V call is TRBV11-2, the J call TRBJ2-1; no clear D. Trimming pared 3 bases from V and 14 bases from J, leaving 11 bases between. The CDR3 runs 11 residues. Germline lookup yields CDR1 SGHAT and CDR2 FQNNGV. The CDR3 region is CASSFHQAEFF. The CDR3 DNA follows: TGTGCCAGCAGCTTCCACCAGGCCGAGTTCTTC.

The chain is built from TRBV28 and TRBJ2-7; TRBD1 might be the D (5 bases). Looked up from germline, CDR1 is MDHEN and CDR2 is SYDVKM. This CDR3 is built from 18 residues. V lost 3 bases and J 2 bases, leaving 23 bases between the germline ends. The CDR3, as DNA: TGTGCCAGCAGTTTGGCACCAGGTAAGGGGCGTCTTCCCTACGAGCAGTACTTC. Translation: CASSLAPGKGRLPYEQYF.

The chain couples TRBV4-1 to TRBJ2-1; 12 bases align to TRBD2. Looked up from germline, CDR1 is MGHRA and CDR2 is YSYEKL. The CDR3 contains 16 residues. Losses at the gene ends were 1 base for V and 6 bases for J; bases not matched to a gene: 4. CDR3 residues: CASSQGLAGVTNEQFF. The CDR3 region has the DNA TGCGCCAGCAGCCAAGGACTAGCGGGAGTTACCAATGAGCAGTTCTTC.

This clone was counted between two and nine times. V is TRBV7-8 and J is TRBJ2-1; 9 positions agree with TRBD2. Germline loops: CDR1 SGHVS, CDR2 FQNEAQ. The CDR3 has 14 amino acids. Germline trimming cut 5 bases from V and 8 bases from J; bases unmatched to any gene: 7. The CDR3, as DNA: TGTGCCAGCAGCCCGAGGACTAGCGCGGATGAGCAGTTCTTC. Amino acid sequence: CASSPRTSADEQFF.

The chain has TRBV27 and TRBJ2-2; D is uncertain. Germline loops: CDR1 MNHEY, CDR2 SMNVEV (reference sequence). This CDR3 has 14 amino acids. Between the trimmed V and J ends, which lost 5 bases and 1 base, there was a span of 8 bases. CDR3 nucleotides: TGTGCCAGCAGTCTGCGTCGGAACACCGGGGAGCTGTTTTTT. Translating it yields CASSLRRNTGELFF.

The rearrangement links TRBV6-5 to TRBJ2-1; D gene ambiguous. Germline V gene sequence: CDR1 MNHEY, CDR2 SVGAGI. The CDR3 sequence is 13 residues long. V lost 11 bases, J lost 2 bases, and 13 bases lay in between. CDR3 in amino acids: CAAAPGPYNEQFF. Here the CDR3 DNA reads TGTGCCGCTGCCCCGGGTCCCTACAATGAGCAGTTCTTC.

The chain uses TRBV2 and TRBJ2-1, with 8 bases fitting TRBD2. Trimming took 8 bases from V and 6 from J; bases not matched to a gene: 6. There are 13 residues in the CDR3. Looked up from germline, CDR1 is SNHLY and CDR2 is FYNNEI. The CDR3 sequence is CASGGTRVNEQFF. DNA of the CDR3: TGTGCCAGCGGCGGGACTAGAGTCAATGAGCAGTTCTTC.

The CDR3 region has the DNA TGTGCCAGCAGTCCCGGGGGGACACTAAATCAGCCCCAGCATTTT. Amino acids: CASSPGGTLNQPQHF. The V call is TRBV6-5, the J call TRBJ1-5, with D tentatively TRBD1 (6 bases). V gave up 5 bases and J gave up 4 bases, with 15 bases separating them. The CDR3 extends over 15 amino acids. Germline loops: CDR1 MNHEY, CDR2 SVGAGI.

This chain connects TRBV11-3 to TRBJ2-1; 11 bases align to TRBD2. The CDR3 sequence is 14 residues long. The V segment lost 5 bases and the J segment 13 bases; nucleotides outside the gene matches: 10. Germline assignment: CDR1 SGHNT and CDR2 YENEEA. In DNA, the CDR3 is TGTGCCAGCAGCCCAGTAGCGGGAGGGCCGAAACAGTTCTTC. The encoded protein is CASSPVAGGPKQFF.